The source of this T cell receptor beta chain is a study of cytomegalovirus exposure and HLA in healthy donors. Background on the study: The approximately 110 validation repertoires used the same platform as the 650 to 850 first-cohort repertoires, a later analysis reported.

Broader study findings: Cytomegalovirus-associated TCR beta chains were listed, numbering roughly 150. High sensitivity and specificity were reportedly achieved when the classifier diagnosed cytomegalovirus status.

As to this clone: Its antigen is not known.

V dropped 4 bases and J dropped 5; count of bases not matched to a gene: 8. Germline-derived CDR1 and CDR2 are SNHLY and FYNNEI. This CDR3 is 16 amino acids long. Sequencing was performed with immunoSEQ multiplex PCR; in TCRdb, only in-frame clones are kept and a portion is missing. Among 100,000 to 150,000 clones listed, about 88% were seen once. V usage is TRBV2 and J usage is TRBJ1-6, with 7 bases fitting TRBD1. The sequenced material came from PBMCs. This receptor was obtained from a woman younger than 30 in good health and CMV-seronegative. Here the CDR3 reads CASSAPSGQHNSPLHF. CDR3 bases: TGTGCCAGCAGTGCACCTTCGGGACAGCATAATTCACCCCTCCACTTT.